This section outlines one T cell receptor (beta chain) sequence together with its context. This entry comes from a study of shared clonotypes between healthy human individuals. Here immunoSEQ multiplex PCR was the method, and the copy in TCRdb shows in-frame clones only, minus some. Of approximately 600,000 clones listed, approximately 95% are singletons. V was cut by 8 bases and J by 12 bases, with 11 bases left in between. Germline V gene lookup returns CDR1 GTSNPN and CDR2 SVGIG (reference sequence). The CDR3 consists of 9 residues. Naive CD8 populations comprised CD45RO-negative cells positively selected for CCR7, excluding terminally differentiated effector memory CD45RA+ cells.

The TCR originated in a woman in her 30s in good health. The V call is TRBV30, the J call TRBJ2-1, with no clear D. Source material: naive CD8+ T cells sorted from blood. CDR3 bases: TGTGCCCGACGCAGGCCGCAGTTCTTC. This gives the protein CARRRPQFF. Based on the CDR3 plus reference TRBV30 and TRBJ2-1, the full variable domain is SQTIHQWPATLVQPVGSPLSLECTVEGTSNPNLYWYRQAAGRGLQLLFYSVGIGQISSEVPQNLSASRPQDRQFILSSKKLLLSDSGFYLCARRRPQFFGPGTRLTVL.